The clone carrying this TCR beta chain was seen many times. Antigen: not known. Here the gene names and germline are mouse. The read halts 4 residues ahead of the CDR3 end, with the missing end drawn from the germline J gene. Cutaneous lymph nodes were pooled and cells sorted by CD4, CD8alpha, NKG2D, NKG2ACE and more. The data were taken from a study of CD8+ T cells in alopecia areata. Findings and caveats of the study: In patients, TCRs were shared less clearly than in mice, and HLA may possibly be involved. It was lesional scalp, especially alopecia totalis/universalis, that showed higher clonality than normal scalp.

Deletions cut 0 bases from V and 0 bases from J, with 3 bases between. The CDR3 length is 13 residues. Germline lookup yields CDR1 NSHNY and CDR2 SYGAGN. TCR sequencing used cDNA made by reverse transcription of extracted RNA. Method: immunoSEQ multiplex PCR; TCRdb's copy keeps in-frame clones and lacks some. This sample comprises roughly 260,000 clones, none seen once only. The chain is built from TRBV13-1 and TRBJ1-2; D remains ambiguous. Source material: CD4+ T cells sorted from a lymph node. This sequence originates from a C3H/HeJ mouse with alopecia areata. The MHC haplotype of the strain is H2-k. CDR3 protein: CASSDDANSDYTF. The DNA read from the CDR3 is TGTGCCAGCAGTGATGATGCAAACTCC.